This T cell receptor beta chain was sequenced for a study of early T cells in non-severe SARS-CoV-2 infection (dated by TCRdb to about 2021). At the level of the whole study: Because TCR sequencing relied on bulk RNA taken from unsorted whole blood, pairing of alpha and beta chains was not possible. The full study reports these points: Matching against VDJdb was skewed toward anti-spike CD8 responses, likely underestimated virus-specific expansions, and missed private and CD4 specificities.

Including cysteine and phenylalanine, the CDR3 has 17 amino acids. Here the CDR3 DNA is all that survives: 51 bases in frame from base 1. Looking up the germline V gene yields CDR1 MNHEY and CDR2 SVGEGT. Relative to germline, V is missing 5 bases and J is missing 4 bases, with 14 bases of the junction outside any gene match. The receptor library was made with 5' RACE. TCRdb shows the sequencer as NextSeq 500. To correct for sequencing error and PCR bias, the TCR library protocol tagged individual cDNA molecules with unique molecular identifiers. Sequencing covered both TCR alpha and beta chains, and within each sample the abundances of alpha and beta sequences were tightly co-correlated. As for the original processing: Decombinator V4 was used to annotate the V gene, J gene and CDR3 of the TCR sequences. TCRs were defined as expanded if a significant change between any two time points was detected under a Poisson model with p below 0.0001. Abundances of TCRs were expressed as counts per million after normalisation to the total number of TCRs sequenced in each sample. TRAV1-2 paired with TRAJ12, TRAJ20 or TRAJ33 defined MAIT TCRs, while TRAV10 paired with TRAJ18 defined iNKT TCRs. VDJdb, accessed on 1 November 2021, was searched for TCRs annotated for CMV, EBV and SARS-CoV-2, and TCRs annotated for more than one antigen were excluded. TCRdb reprocessing: public reads trimmed at Q25 with fastp, clones called with MiXCR, in-frame beta chains kept. Each entry merges the rows of one CDR3 protein and shows their most common DNA and genes. TCRdb's processing, not the authors', yielded these V and J calls. This sample comprises 40,000 to 50,000 distinct CDR3 sequences, approximately 10% of them detected only once. Just over 20% of the sample goes to the ten largest clones.

In its sample, this clonotype was seen many times. Its target antigen remains unknown. Nothing much larger sits one base from this clone, and base qualities are not available. The study was a case-control design nested within a healthcare worker cohort in London, UK, with weekly nasopharyngeal swab PCR tests and blood sampling. Between 23 and 31 March 2020, the week of the UK lockdown, healthcare workers were enrolled and then followed up weekly for as long as 16 weeks. The receptor was isolated from an adult who was a healthcare worker with PCR-confirmed SARS-CoV-2 infection or an uninfected control (not recorded which). Sequenced material: whole blood. Recombination connected TRBV6-2 or TRBV6-3 to TRBJ2-3; a stretch of 8 junction bases matches TRBD2. The CDR3 region: CASSPWRKREISDTQYF. The nucleotide sequence reads as follows: TGTGCCAGCAGTCCCTGGAGAAAGCGGGAGATTTCAGATACGCAGTATTTT.